Below, 15 T cell receptor beta chains from the same sample are listed, as sequenced in a study of persistence of HIV-infected CD4 T cells. Antigens for these TCRs are unknown. This was the immunoSEQ version 4 assay in survey mode. TCRdb keeps only in-frame clones here, not all; method: immunoSEQ multiplex PCR. Among thousands of clones listed, 55% to 70% were seen once. Stimulation used around 9.1 ug/mL lysate from CMV-infected fibroblasts. Responding CD4+ T cells were sorted by upregulation of both CD40 ligand and CD69. The specimen comprised CD4+ T cells sorted from PBMCs after roughly 20-hour stimulation, sampled from a patient who received antiretroviral therapy. The receptor set was obtained from an adult man with HIV who was CMV-seropositive.

Here the CDR3 reads CASSQGGQSHSGYTF. CDR3 sequence (DNA): TGTGCCAGCAGCCAAGGTGGACAGTCCCACAGCGGCTACACCTTC. This chain links TRBV3-1 (or the pseudogene TRBV3-2) with TRBJ1-2, with a weak D call TRBD1 (6 bases). Germline CDR1 LGHDT, CDR2 YNNKEL (reference sequence). The length of the CDR3 is 15 residues. V was shortened by 1 base and J by 8 bases, with 17 bases between the two germline ends.

The sample holds a few counts of this clone. This chain connects TRBV6-5 to TRBJ1-1; possibly TRBD1 for D (5 bases). Trimming cost V 1 base and J 11 bases, with 8 bases left between them. The V gene's germline CDR1 is MNHEY and CDR2 SVGAGI. The CDR3 has 11 amino acids. CDR3 residues: CASSYWGAAFF. CDR3 bases: TGTGCCAGCAGTTACTGGGGCGCGGCTTTCTTT.

By frequency in the sample, this clone is medium-sized. V gene TRBV27 combines with J gene TRBJ2-2; D is unclear. CDR3 length: 14 amino acids. Germline values: CDR1 MNHEY, CDR2 SMNVEV (reference sequence). V lost 2 bases, J lost 4 bases, and 8 bases lay in between. CDR3 nucleotides: TGTGCCAGCAGTTTAACCCCCCTCACCGGGGAGCTGTTTTTT. Protein product: CASSLTPLTGELFF.

The genes are TRBV6-2 or TRBV6-3 and TRBJ1-6, with a possible D match to TRBD1 (5 bases). Germline CDR1 MNHEY, CDR2 SVGEGT. This CDR3 has 17 residues. The V end lost 6 bases, the J end lost 7 bases, and 22 bases lay between the germline ends. CDR3 DNA: TGTGCCAGCAGCGAGCCCCACAGGCCCTTCCGGAATTCACCCCTCCACTTT. Its protein is CASSEPHRPFRNSPLHF.

J is TRBJ2-1 and V is TRBV19; D possibly corresponds to TRBD1 (5 bases). The CDR3 has 15 amino acids. The V and J ends lost 0 bases and 7 bases respectively, with 13 bases between them. The germline V gene encodes CDR1 LNHDA and CDR2 SQIVND (reference sequence). As DNA, the CDR3 is TGTGCCAGTAGTATAGATCGGTCAGGGTCAAATGAGCAGTTCTTC. Amino acids: CASSIDRSGSNEQFF.

This clone was counted between two and nine times. This chain links TRBV5-4 with TRBJ2-2; tentatively, D is TRBD2 (5 bases). CDR3 size: 13 residues. From germline, CDR1 is SGHNT and CDR2 YYREEE (reference sequence). Deletions cut 1 base from V and 6 bases from J, with 7 bases between. The CDR3 region has the DNA TGTGCCAGCAGCTTGCGGGGTTCCGGGGAGCTGTTTTTT. The encoded protein is CASSLRGSGELFF.

V and J are TRBV7-2 and TRBJ2-2; 8 bases line up with TRBD1. J was trimmed by 1 base and V by 6 bases; bases with no gene match: 4. CDR1 is SGHTA, CDR2 FQGNSA, per germline. The CDR3 is 15 amino acids. This chain's CDR3 is CASRPTGGNTGELFF. The CDR3 region has the DNA TGTGCCAGCAGACCTACAGGGGGGAACACCGGGGAGCTGTTTTTT.

By proportion, this clone is medium-sized (0.01 to 0.1%). V gene TRBV28 combines with J gene TRBJ2-2; D gene unclear. There are 10 residues in the CDR3. CDR1 and CDR2 from the germline V gene are MDHEN and SYDVKM. V was shortened by 10 bases and J by 4 bases, with 4 bases between the two germline ends. The CDR3 region has the DNA TGTGCCACCAGCACCGGGGAGCTGTTTTTT. Its protein product is CATSTGELFF.

The rearrangement joins TRBV3-1 (or the pseudogene TRBV3-2) to TRBJ2-7, with D perhaps matching TRBD1 (5 bases). The CDR3 has 15 amino acids. Per the germline V gene, CDR1 is LGHDT and CDR2 is YNNKEL (reference sequence). V lost 3 bases and J 6 bases, leaving 18 bases between the germline ends. CDR3 nucleotides: TGTGCCAGCAGCCATGGAAACAGGCAAACGGGCGAGCAGTACTTC. Protein sequence: CASSHGNRQTGEQYF.

This clone was found a few times. The chain employs TRBV3-1 (or the pseudogene TRBV3-2) and TRBJ1-1; a weak D match, TRBD1 (5 bases). There are 15 residues in the CDR3. V was pared by 4 bases and J by 0 bases, with 12 bases between. Germline V CDR1 and CDR2: LGHDT, YNNKEL (reference sequence). The CDR3 DNA follows: TGTGCCAGCAGCCGGAACGGGGCCATGAACACTGAAGCTTTCTTT. It specifies CASSRNGAMNTEAFF.

The chain is built from TRBV11-3 and TRBJ2-7, with D possibly matching TRBD1 (5 bases). V lost 2 bases and J lost 1, with 15 bases in between. There are 16 residues in the CDR3. Germline values: CDR1 SGHNT, CDR2 YENEEA. CDR3 residues: CASSLPWTSLSYEQYF. For the CDR3, the DNA is TGTGCCAGCAGCTTACCCTGGACATCTCTTTCCTACGAGCAGTACTTC.

This clone was seen only once. V usage is TRBV5-1 and J usage is TRBJ1-2, with D hard to call. The CDR3 consists of 14 residues. Looked up from germline, CDR1 is SGHRS and CDR2 is YFSETQ. Trimming cost V 2 bases and J 6 bases, with 14 bases left between them. In DNA form, the CDR3 reads TGCGCCAGCAGCTTCGGGGTAGGGTTAGATGGCTACACCTTC. It translates to CASSFGVGLDGYTF.

The V and J genes are TRBV14 and TRBJ2-7; 9 nucleotides agree with TRBD1. Losses at the gene ends were 1 base for V and 11 bases for J; bases not matched to a gene: 0. The CDR3 runs 11 residues. The germline CDR1 and CDR2 sequences are SGHDN and FVKESK. CDR3 nucleotide sequence: TGTGCCAGCAGCCAAGGGGACAGGGAGTACTTC. This translates into CASSQGDREYF.

CDR3 region: CASSPSTPDTQYF. CDR3 nucleotide sequence: TGTGCCAGCTCACCAAGCACCCCAGATACGCAGTATTTT. This sequence joins TRBV18 and TRBJ2-3; D gene uncertain. Germline V CDR1 and CDR2: KGHSH, LQKENI. CDR3 length: 13 residues. Between the trimmed V and J ends, which lost 2 bases and 4 bases, there was a span of 7 bases.

The sample holds a few counts of this clone. The V and J genes are TRBV9 and TRBJ2-7; no firm D call. Germline assignment: CDR1 SGDLS and CDR2 YYNGEE. Trimming took off 0 bases at V and 1 base at J, with 11 bases between the two ends. The CDR3 sequence is 15 residues long. The CDR3 nucleotides read TGTGCCAGCAGCGTAGATCTCGCCAGTTCCTACGAGCAGTACTTC. It codes for CASSVDLASSYEQYF.